Only a few counts were recorded for the clone carrying this T cell receptor beta chain. Its antigen is not identified. This sample was taken from a study of T-cell memory formation after mild COVID-19. For the study at large: There were largely donor-specific TCR clusters.

Using constant-segment primers, 5'RACE produced TCR alpha and TCR beta cDNA libraries carrying sample barcodes and UMIs. TCRdb analysed the 5' RACE reads with MiXCR anew, one entry per CDR3 protein. The sample includes 190,000 or so distinct CDR3 sequences, about 22% of them seen just once. Study results and limitations: CD4+ contracting clones were found mainly in CM and EM, and CD8+ ones in EMRA.

V dropped 2 bases and J dropped 3 bases, with 12 bases sitting between them. The CDR3 totals 14 residues. CDR1 DFQATT and CDR2 SNEGSKA come from the germline V gene (reference sequence). The specimen was PBMCs or a T cell subset sorted from them (not recorded which). The receptor comes from an adult woman who had mild COVID-19 (a few samples of this study predate the infection). Cell type and time point are not known. V is TRBV20-1 and J is TRBJ2-3; either TRBD1 or TRBD2 may supply D (6 bases each). For the CDR3, the DNA is TGCAGTGCTAGAACGGGGGCCAGGACAGATACGCAGTATTTT. Residues: CSARTGARTDTQYF.